This T cell receptor beta chain stems from a study of cytomegalovirus exposure and HLA in healthy donors (dated by TCRdb to 2015 to 2018). Background on the whole study: An earlier analysis of approximately 550 of the donors reported about 250 Gb of sequence data and approximately 110 million unique TCR beta sequences from some 180 million T cells. An early release that covered fewer than 800 HLA-typed donors contained about 300 gigabases of sequencing data and about 84 million unique TCR sequences. Among the 398 genotyped donors, under 90% belonged to the genetic ancestry cluster associated with self-reported Caucasian donors. The study aimed to test whether cataloging public T cell receptors could reveal signatures of past pathogen exposure. The T cell repertoires of some 670 subjects were profiled by immunosequencing and related to cytomegalovirus serostatus. Along with the approximately 650-subject first cohort, a separate validation cohort of over a hundred different subjects was used. The study combined high-throughput TCR immunosequencing, statistical association of individual TCRs with disease status, and machine learning to predict cytomegalovirus infection status. A later analysis re-analyzed previously published TCR beta repertoires from roughly 600 donors and added high-resolution HLA genotyping to study TCR occurrence patterns. Rather than using new phenotypic data, the later analysis identified candidate immune exposures from TCR beta sequences and from how often those sequences occurred across donors. An earlier analysis of 500 to 650 of the donors applied high-throughput TCR beta sequencing to assess whether each TCR beta V gene segment acted as functional or pseudogenic. Donor age, sex, ethnicity and CMV serostatus were compiled together with the repertoire data. Genome-wide SNP genotypes for about 65% of the 666 donors were used in a later genetic analysis, which treated that subset as a discovery cohort. All discovery cohort repertoires had been generated on a single sequencing platform. HLA typing included class I and class II loci at four-digit resolution. Typing coverage varied by locus: roughly 629-630 donors for A, B, C, DRB1 and DQB1; roughly 500 for DQA1; about 590 for DPA1; around 450 for DPB1. Because of strong linkage in the cohort, roughly five DR-DQ haplotypes were treated as single units for association and clustering. On average, roughly 240,000 unique TCR beta nucleotide sequences were sequenced per donor among a few hundred genotyped donors of the cohort, with 15% to 20% of those sequences being non-productive.

Note on this clone: No cognate antigen has been identified for it. No much larger clonotype is one base removed from it; base qualities were not supplied.

The cohort was made up of under 800 healthy bone marrow donors. All cohort members were sampled while nominally healthy, although unrecorded immune exposures were likely present. The donor tested CMV seropositive, placing the donor among the roughly 300 seropositive members of the cohort. A peripheral blood sample was provided by each donor, and peripheral blood mononuclear cells were used for TCR beta sequencing. The Qiagen DNeasy Blood Extraction Kit was used to extract genomic DNA from the blood cell samples. The junction shows trimming of 3 bases on V and 7 bases on J, plus 16 bases between the germline ends. According to the germline V gene, CDR1 reads SGHTA and CDR2 reads FQGTGA. From its cysteine to its phenylalanine, the CDR3 spans 15 amino acids. The kept DNA is CDR3 alone, 45 bases in frame from the first base. General study outcomes and caveats: Because some donors lacked HLA typing at each locus, the association tests relied only on the typed subset. In an earlier analysis of under 600 of the donors, most TCR beta V segments were observed in productive rearrangements about 87% or about 30% of the time, broadly matching IMGT annotations. Most CMV-associated TCR beta chains appeared to be HLA-restricted in a later analysis, and the HLA associations seemed to be driven largely by CMV exposure. When HLA alleles, especially DR and DQ, strongly co-occurred, attributing TCR associations to individual alleles was difficult. A later analysis found that TCR association rates varied across HLA loci, with DRB1 alleles showing the most associated TCRs and HLA-C alleles the fewest. Immune exposure information for the cohort was limited to CMV serostatus. The earlier analysis of approximately 590 of the donors excluded fewer than 20 rarely observed V segments, including chromosome 9 orphons, because counts were too low. A cluster of highly shared sequence variants was judged likely to represent a technical artifact of the sequencing pipeline. The study listed 150 to 200 TCR beta chains as associated with cytomegalovirus. According to a later analysis, parvovirus B19, influenza, CMV and Epstein-Barr virus appeared linked to several top co-occurrence clusters. The authors suggested that the approach could potentially be extended to other disease states and immunological phenotypes. Some IMGT-functional V segments, including TRBV6-2 and TRBV6-3, could not be distinguished by the 87-base-pair reads and were therefore excluded. The presence/absence analyses assumed that sequencing depth was roughly uniform across donors, and that assumption may not be true. V-gene and J-gene trimming of TCR beta chains was associated with a missense DCLRE1C variant in a later genetic analysis, and the association was replicated in an independent cohort. In a later analysis, HLA-associated TCR beta chains showed more clonal expansion and lower generation probabilities than non-associated chains that were equally common. The classifier was reported to diagnose cytomegalovirus status with high specificity and sensitivity in both the original and validation cohorts. In vitro tests confirmed that a few of the cytomegalovirus-associated TCR beta chains recognize cytomegalovirus antigens. A further reported finding was that TCR beta sequences accurately predicted the HLA-A and HLA-B alleles for most subjects in the first cohort. Most TCR sequences were observed very rarely across donors, whereas some public TCRs were present in many individuals. A later analysis associated about 17,000 TCR beta sequences with specific HLA alleles at a false discovery rate of 0.05. Correlated functional status among segregating V segments might reflect linkage disequilibrium, but an unknown experimental factor could not be ruled out. Only TCR beta chains were sequenced in this cohort, and the absence of alpha or paired-chain data limited detectable features. According to a later genetic analysis, donors in an Asian-associated ancestry cluster had fewer N-insertions in productive TCRs than the roughly 670-donor mean.

The library relied on the immunoSEQ multiplex PCR assay. For the multiplex PCR, a mixture combining 60 forward primers for TCR Vbeta segments and 13 reverse primers for TCR Jbeta segments was used. A multiplex PCR assay on genomic DNA amplified the CDR3 region of rearranged TCR beta genes. Amplified TCR beta libraries were sequenced as 87-base-pair reads on the Illumina HiSeq System. On the study's bioinformatics: Across the 670 or so repertoires, a later analysis counted 60 million to 90 million unique TCR beta chains, some 11 million of which were shared by at least two donors. Raw reads were error-corrected and collapsed into unique sequences by a nearest-neighbor algorithm in which closely related sequences were merged to remove PCR and sequencing errors. V, D and J gene segments were assigned by aligning CDR3 sequences to IMGT reference sequences. For a sequence to be retained, a match of at least six nucleotides was required to both a V gene segment and a J gene segment. A rearrangement counted as productive if the CDR3 had no stop codons and remained in frame with V and J, and every other rearrangement counted as non-productive. CDR3 was defined by IMGT convention, running from the second conserved V-encoded cysteine to the conserved J-encoded phenylalanine. The earlier analysis of fewer than 700 of the donors excluded sequences that lacked an unambiguous match to a single V gene segment. An earlier analysis of just under 600 of the donors called V segments functional above 56.7% productive rearrangements and segregating when the between-donor standard deviation exceeded 5%. A statistical classification framework was built for diagnosing cytomegalovirus status from the catalog of TCR beta chain sequences. In a later analysis, V and J genes were assigned by comparing TCR nucleotide sequences against IMGT/GENE-DB human TR gene sequences. The TCRdist pipeline was used in a later analysis to assign CDR3 sequences and most-parsimonious VDJ recombination scenarios. In a later analysis, each TCR beta chain was defined by its CDR3 amino acid sequence together with its V-gene family, and reads lacking a unique V-gene family were excluded. A later analysis removed over 500 highly shared, low-generation-probability nucleotide sequences to deal with suspected cross-contamination and a sequencing artifact. For each public chain, a later analysis derived a clonal expansion index from normalized ranks of inferred template counts within each repertoire. In a later analysis, generation probabilities were computed with a VDJ recombination model fitted to out-of-frame rearrangements, and the resulting probabilities were checked against IGoR. Hypergeometric tests were used in a later analysis to score TCR-TCR, TCR-HLA and TCR-CMV co-occurrence, with a repertoire-size bias correction applied to the TCR pairs. A later analysis estimated false discovery rates by permuting HLA or CMV assignments 20 times. In a later analysis, co-occurring TCRs were grouped with DBSCAN, and TCRdist sequence similarity was added when clustering was performed within HLA-allele-positive subsets. Co-occurrence clustering excluded repertoires with fewer than 30,000 or more than 120,000 public chains, plus five with anomalous nucleotide sharing. TCRdb re-hosts the immuneACCESS table, in-frame sequences only. Its copies lack some clones; in the studies checked, an unresolved V gene accounts for under half of them, and the cause for the rest is not known. Clonal size and the V and J genes are those of that table, whereas D and trimming came from the DNA. In this sample the table shows fewer than 250,000 clones, about 83% of which occur a single time. Approximately 1.7% of the sample is taken by the ten largest.

The chain is encoded by TRBV7-3 joined to TRBJ2-1, with a tentative D gene TRBD2 over 5 matching bases. Material: PBMCs. This clonotype was obtained from a man aged 40-55 years in good health and CMV-seropositive. This receptor has the CDR3 CASSLRVDAGNEQFF. The nucleotide sequence reads TGTGCCAGCAGCTTGAGGGTGGACGCTGGTAATGAGCAGTTCTTC.